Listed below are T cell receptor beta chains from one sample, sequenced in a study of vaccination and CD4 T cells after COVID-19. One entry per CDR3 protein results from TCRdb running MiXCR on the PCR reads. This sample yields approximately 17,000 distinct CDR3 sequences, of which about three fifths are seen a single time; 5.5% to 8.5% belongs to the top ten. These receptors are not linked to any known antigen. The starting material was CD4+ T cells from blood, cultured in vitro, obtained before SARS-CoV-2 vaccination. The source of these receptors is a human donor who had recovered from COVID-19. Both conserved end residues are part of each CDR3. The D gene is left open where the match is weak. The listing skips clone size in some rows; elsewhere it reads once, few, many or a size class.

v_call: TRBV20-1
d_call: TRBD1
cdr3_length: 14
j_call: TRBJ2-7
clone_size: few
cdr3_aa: CSAHEGTGRYEQYF
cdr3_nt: TGCAGTGCTCACGAGGGGACAGGGAGGTACGAGCAGTACTTC

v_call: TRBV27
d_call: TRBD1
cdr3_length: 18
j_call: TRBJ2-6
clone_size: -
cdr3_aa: CASSPGQGAQSGANVLTF
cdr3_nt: TGTGCCAGCAGTCCGGGACAGGGGGCGCAGTCTGGGGCCAACGTCCTGACTTTC

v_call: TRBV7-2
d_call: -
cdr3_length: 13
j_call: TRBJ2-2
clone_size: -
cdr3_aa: CASVGTYTGELFF
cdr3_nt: TGTGCCAGCGTAGGGACCTACACCGGGGAGCTGTTTTTT

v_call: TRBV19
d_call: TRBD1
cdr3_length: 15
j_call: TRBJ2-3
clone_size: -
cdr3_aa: CASSPSGQVPDTQYF
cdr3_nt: TGTGCCAGTAGTCCTTCAGGACAGGTACCAGATACGCAGTATTTT

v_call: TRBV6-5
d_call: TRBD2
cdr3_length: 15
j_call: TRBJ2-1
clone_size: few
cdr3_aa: CASSYSGLEGGEQFF
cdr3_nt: TGTGCCAGCAGTTACTCGGGACTAGAGGGGGGTGAGCAGTTCTTC

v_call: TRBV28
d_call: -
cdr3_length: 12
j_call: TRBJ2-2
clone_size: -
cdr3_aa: CASSLRVGHLFF
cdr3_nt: TGTGCCAGCAGTCTACGAGTTGGACACCTGTTTTTT

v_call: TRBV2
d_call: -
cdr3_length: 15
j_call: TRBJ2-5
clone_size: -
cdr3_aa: CASTGTGLQQETQYF
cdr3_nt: TGTGCCAGCACCGGAACAGGGCTACAACAAGAGACCCAGTACTTC

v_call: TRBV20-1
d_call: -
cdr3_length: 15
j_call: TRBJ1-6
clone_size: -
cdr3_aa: CSAVVSLVPHSPLHF
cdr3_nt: TGCAGTGCAGTAGTCTCCTTAGTCCCCCATTCACCCCTCCACTTT

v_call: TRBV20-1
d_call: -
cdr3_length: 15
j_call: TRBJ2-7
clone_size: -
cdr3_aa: CSARDSAQSSYEQYF
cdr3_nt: TGCAGTGCTAGAGATTCCGCACAAAGCTCCTACGAGCAGTACTTC

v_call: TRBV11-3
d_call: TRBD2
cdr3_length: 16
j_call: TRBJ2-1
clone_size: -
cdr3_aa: CASSLESSGRDNEQFF
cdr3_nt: TGTGCCAGCAGCTTAGAGTCTAGCGGGAGAGATAATGAGCAGTTCTTC

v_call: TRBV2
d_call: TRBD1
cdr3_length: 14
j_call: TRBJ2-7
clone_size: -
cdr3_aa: CASSRRTGDYEQYF
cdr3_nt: TGTGCCAGTTCTAGGCGGACAGGGGACTACGAGCAGTACTTC

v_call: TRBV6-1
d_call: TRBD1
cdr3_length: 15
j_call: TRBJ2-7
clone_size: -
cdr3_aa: CASSALQGQGLKQYF
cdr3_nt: TGTGCCAGCAGCGCTCTTCAGGGACAGGGTCTAAAGCAGTACTTC

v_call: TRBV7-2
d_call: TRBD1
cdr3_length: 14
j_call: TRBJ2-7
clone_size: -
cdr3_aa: CASSSTGPGYEQYF
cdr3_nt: TGTGCCAGCAGCTCGACAGGGCCTGGCTACGAGCAGTACTTC

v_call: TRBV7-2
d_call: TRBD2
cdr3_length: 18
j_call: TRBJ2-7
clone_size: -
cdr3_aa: CASSVTGTSSMSSYEQYF
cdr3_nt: TGTGCCAGCAGCGTAACCGGGACTAGCTCAATGAGCTCCTACGAGCAGTACTTC

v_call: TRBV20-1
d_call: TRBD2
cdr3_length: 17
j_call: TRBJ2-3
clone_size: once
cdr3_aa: CSARDARASGIFDTQYF
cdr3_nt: TGCAGTGCTAGAGACGCGCGGGCTAGCGGGATATTTGATACGCAGTATTTT

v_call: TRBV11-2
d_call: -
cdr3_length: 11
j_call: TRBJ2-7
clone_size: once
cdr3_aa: CASSSAYEQYF
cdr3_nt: TGTGCCAGCAGCTCAGCCTACGAGCAGTACTTC

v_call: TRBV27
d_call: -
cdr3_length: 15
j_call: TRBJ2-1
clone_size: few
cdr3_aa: CASSDISGPYNEQFF
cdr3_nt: TGTGCCAGCAGCGATATCAGCGGCCCTTACAATGAGCAGTTCTTC

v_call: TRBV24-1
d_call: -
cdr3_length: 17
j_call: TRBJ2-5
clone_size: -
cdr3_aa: CATSDLRGGPRGETQYF
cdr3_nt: TGTGCCACCAGTGATTTGCGTGGAGGTCCTAGGGGAGAGACCCAGTACTTC

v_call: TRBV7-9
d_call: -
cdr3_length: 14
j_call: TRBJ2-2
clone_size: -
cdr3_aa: CASSFVDRARELFF
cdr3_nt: TGTGCCAGCAGCTTTGTAGATAGGGCCAGGGAGCTGTTTTTT

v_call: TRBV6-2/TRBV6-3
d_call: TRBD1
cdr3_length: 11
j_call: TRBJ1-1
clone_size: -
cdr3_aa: CASRTGDEAFF
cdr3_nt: TGTGCCAGTAGGACAGGGGATGAAGCTTTCTTT

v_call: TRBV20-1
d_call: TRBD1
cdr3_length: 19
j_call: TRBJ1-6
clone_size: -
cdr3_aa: CSARERRQGLLGPDSPLHF
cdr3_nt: TGCAGTGCTAGAGAGCGTCGACAGGGACTTTTGGGCCCCGATTCACCCCTCCACTTT

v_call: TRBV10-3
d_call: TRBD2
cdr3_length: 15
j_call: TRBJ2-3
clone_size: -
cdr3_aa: CAISEAGGSTDTQYF
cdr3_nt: TGTGCCATCAGTGAGGCCGGGGGGAGCACAGATACGCAGTATTTT

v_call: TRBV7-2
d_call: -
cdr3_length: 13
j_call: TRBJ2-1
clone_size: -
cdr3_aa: CASSYRPSGEQFF
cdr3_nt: TGTGCCAGCAGCTACCGTCCCAGCGGTGAGCAGTTCTTC

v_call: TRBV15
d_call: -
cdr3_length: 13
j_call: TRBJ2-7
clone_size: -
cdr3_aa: CATSWGGRVEQYF
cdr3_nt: TGTGCCACCAGCTGGGGGGGCAGGGTCGAGCAGTACTTC

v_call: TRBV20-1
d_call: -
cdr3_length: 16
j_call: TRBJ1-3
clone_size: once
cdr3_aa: CSARRTSAPSGNTIYF
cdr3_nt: TGCAGTGCTAGAAGGACATCAGCCCCCTCTGGAAACACCATATATTTT

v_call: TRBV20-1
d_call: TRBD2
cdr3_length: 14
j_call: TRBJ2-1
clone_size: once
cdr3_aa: CSALRTSGSNEQFF
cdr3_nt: TGCAGTGCTCTAAGGACTAGCGGGAGCAATGAGCAGTTCTTC

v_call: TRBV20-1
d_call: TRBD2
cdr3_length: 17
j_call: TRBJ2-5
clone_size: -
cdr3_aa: CSAANQTSGRVSGTQYF
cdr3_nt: TGCAGTGCAGCCAACCAAACTAGCGGGAGAGTCTCTGGGACCCAGTACTTC

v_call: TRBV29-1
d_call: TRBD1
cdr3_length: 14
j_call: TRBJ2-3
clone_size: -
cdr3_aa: CSVEGDSSTDTQYF
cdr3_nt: TGCAGCGTTGAGGGGGACAGCAGCACAGATACGCAGTATTTT

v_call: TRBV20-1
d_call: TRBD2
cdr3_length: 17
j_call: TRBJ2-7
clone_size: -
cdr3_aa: CSAPPGTSGLSSYEQYF
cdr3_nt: TGCAGTGCTCCCCCCGGGACTAGCGGGTTAAGCTCCTACGAGCAGTACTTC

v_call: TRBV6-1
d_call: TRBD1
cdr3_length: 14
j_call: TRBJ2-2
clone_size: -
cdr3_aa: CASTGTGETGELFF
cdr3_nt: TGTGCCAGCACCGGGACAGGCGAAACCGGGGAGCTGTTTTTT

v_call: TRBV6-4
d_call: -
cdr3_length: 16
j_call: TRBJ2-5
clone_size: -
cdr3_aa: CASSCKGRPYRETQYF
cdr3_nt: TGTGCCAGCAGCTGTAAAGGGAGGCCTTACAGAGAGACCCAGTACTTC

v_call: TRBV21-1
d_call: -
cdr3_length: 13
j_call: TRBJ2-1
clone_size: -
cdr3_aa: CASEQDVYNEQFF
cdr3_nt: TGTGCCAGCGAACAGGACGTATACAATGAGCAGTTCTTC

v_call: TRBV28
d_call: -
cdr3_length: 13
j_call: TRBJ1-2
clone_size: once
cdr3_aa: CASSLGQLYGYTF
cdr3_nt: TGTGCCAGCAGTTTGGGTCAGCTCTATGGCTACACCTTC

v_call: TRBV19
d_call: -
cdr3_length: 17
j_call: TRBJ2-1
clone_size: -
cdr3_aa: CASSLGLTASSYNEQFF
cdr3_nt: TGTGCCAGTAGTCTGGGACTCACCGCCAGCTCCTACAATGAGCAGTTCTTC

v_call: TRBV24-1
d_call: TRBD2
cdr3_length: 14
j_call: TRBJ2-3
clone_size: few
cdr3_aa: CATSTAGGTDTQYF
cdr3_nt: TGTGCCACCTCCACGGCGGGGGGCACAGATACGCAGTATTTT

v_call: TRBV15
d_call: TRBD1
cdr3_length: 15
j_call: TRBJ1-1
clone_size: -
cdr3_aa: CATNPDRGRNTEAFF
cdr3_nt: TGTGCCACCAACCCCGACAGGGGGCGGAACACTGAAGCTTTCTTT

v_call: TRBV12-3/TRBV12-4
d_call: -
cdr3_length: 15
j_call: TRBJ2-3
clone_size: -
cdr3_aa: CASSNSGEITDTQYF
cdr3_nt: TGTGCCAGCAGCAACTCAGGGGAAATCACAGATACGCAGTATTTT

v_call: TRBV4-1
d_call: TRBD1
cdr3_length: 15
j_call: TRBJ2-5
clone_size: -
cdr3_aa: CASSQDRGGLKTQYF
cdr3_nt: TGCGCCAGCAGCCAAGATAGAGGGGGCTTAAAGACCCAGTACTTC

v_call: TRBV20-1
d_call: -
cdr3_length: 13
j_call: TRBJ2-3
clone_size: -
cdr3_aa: CSANPWAQDTQYF
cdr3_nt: TGCAGTGCAAACCCCTGGGCCCAAGATACGCAGTATTTT

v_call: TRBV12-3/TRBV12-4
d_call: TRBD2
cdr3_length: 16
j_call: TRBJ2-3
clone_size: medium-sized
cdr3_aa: CASSRRMTSGTDTQYF
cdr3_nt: TGTGCCAGCAGCCGGAGGATGACTAGCGGCACAGATACGCAGTATTTT

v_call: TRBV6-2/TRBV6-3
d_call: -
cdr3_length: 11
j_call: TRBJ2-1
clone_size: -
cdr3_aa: CAGSYDNEQFF
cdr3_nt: TGTGCCGGCAGTTATGACAATGAGCAGTTCTTC

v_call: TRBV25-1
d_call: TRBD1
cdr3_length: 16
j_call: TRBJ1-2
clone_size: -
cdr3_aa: CASSGKQGARSYGYTF
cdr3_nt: TGTGCCAGCAGTGGAAAACAGGGGGCCCGATCTTATGGCTACACCTTC

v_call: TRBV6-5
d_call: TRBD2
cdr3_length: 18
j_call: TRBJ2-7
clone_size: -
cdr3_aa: CASSYWPSLAGGVYEQYF
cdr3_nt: TGTGCCAGCAGTTACTGGCCCTCCCTAGCGGGAGGAGTCTACGAGCAGTACTTC

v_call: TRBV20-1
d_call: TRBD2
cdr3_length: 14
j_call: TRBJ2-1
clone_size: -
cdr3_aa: CSAHSSGRAYEQFF
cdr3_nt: TGCAGTGCACACTCTAGCGGGAGGGCTTATGAGCAGTTCTTC

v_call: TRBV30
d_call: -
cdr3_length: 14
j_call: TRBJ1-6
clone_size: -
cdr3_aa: CAWSVGQSNSLLHF
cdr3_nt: TGTGCCTGGAGTGTAGGCCAGAGTAATTCACTCCTCCACTTT

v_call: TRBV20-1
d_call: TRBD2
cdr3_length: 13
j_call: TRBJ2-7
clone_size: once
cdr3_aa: CSARDLTSDKQYF
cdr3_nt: TGCAGTGCTAGAGATCTGACTAGCGATAAGCAGTACTTC

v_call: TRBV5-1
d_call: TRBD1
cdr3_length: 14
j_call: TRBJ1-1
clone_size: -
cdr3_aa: CASTGGALVTEAFF
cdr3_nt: TGCGCCAGCACAGGGGGGGCGTTGGTCACTGAAGCTTTCTTT

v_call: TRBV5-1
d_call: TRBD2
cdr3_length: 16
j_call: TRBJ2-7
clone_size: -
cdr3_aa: CASSLAMAGVSYEQYF
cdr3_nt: TGCGCCAGCAGCTTGGCTATGGCGGGAGTATCCTACGAGCAGTACTTC

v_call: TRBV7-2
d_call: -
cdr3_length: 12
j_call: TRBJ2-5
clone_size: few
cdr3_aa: CASSFIRETQYF
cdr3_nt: TGTGCCAGCAGCTTCATACGGGAGACCCAGTACTTC

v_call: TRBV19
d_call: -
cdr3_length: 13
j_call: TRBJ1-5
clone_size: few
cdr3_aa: CASSIDGEKPQHF
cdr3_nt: TGTGCCAGTAGTATAGACGGGGAGAAGCCCCAGCATTTT

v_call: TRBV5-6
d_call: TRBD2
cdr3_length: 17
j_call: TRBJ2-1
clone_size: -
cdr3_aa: CASSLDLSGMSYNEQFF
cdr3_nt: TGTGCCAGCAGCTTGGATCTTAGCGGGATGTCCTACAATGAGCAGTTCTTC

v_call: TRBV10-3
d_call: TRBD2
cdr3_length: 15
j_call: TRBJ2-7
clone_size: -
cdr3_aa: CAISDSSGRAYEQYF
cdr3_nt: TGTGCCATCAGTGATTCCAGCGGGAGGGCCTACGAGCAGTACTTC

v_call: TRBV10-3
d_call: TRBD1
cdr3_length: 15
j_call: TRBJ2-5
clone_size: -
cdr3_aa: CAISESTGRQETQYF
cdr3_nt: TGTGCCATCAGTGAGTCGACAGGGAGACAAGAGACCCAGTACTTC

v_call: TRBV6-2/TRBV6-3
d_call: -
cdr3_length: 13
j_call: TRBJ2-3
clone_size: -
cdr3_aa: CASSYTGTDTQYF
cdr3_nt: TGTGCCAGCAGTTACACTGGAACAGATACGCAGTATTTT